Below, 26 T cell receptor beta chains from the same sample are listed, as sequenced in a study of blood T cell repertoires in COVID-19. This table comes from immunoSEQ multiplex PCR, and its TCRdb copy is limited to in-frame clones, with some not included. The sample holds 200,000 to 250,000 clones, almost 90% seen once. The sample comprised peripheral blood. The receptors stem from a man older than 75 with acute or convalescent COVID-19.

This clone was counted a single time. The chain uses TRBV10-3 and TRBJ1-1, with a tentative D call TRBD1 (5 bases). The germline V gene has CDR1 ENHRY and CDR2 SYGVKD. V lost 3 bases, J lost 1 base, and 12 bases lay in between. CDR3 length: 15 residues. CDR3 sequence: CAISDVGVKNTEAFF. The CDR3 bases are TGTGCCATCAGTGACGTAGGGGTCAAGAACACTGAAGCTTTCTTT.

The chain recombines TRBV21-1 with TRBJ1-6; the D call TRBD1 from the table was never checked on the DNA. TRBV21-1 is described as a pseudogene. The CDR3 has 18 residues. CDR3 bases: TGTGCCAGCAGCAAAACGGGACAGGGGAGCTCCTATAATTCACCCCTCCACTTT. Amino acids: CASSKTGQGSSYNSPLHF.

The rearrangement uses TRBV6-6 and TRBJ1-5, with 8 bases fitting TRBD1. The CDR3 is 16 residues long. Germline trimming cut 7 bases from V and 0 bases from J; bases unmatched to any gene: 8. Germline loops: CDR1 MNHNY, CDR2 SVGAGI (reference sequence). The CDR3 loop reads CASTLDRGYSNQPQHF. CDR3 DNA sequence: TGTGCCAGCACCCTTGACAGGGGCTATAGCAATCAGCCCCAGCATTTT.

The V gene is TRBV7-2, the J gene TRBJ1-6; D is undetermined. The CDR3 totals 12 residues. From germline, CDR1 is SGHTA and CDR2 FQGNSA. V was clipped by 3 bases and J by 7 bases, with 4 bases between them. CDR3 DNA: TGTGCCAGCAGCTTCCAAAATTCACCCCTCCACTTT. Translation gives CASSFQNSPLHF.

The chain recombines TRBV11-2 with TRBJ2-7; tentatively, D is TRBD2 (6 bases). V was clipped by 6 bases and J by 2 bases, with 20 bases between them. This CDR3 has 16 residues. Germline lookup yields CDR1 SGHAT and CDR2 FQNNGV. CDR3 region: CASSRRWRENAYEQYF. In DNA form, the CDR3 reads TGTGCCAGCAGTCGACGGTGGAGGGAGAATGCCTACGAGCAGTACTTC.

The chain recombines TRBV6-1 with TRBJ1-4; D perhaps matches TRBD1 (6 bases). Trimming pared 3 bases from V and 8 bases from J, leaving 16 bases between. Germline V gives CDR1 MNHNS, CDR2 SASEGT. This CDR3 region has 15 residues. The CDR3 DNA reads TGTGCCAGCAGTGACCGGGACACTGGGGAGGAAAAACTGTTTTTT. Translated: CASSDRDTGEEKLFF.

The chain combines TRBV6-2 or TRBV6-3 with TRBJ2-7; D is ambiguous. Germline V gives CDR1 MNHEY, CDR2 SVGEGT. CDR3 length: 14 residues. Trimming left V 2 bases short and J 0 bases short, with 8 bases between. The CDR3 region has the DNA TGTGCCAGCAGTTACCCACAGAACTCCTACGAGCAGTACTTC. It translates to CASSYPQNSYEQYF.

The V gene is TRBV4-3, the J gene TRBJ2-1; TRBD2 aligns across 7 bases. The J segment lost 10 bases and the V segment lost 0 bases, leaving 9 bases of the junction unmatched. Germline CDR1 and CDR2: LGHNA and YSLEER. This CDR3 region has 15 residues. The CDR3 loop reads CASSQEARLAGEQFF. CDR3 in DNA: TGCGCCAGCAGCCAAGAGGCCCGACTAGCAGGCGAGCAGTTCTTC.

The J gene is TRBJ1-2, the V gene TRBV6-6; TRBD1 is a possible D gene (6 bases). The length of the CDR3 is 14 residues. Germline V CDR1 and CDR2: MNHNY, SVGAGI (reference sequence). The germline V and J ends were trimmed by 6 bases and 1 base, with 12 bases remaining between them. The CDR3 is CASRNQGNNYGYTF. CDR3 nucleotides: TGTGCCAGCAGGAACCAGGGGAATAACTATGGCTACACCTTC.

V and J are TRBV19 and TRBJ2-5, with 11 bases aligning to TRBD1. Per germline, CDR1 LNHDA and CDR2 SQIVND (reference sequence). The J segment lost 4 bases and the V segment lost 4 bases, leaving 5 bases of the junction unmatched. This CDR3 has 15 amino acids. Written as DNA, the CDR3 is TGTGCCAGTAGTACGGACAGGGGGCCAGGAGAGACCCAGTACTTC. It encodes CASSTDRGPGETQYF.

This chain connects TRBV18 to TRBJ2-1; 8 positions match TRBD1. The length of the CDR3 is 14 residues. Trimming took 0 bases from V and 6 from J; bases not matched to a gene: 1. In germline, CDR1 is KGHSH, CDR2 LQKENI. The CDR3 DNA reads TGTGCCAGCTCACCACCCGACAGGGGCAATGAGCAGTTCTTC. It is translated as CASSPPDRGNEQFF.

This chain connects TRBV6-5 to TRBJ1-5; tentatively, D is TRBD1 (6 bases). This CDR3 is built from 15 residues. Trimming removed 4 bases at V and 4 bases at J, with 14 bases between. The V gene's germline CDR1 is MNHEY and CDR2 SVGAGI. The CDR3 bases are TGTGCCAGCAGTTCCACAGGGTTTGGGAATCAGCCCCAGCATTTT. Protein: CASSSTGFGNQPQHF.

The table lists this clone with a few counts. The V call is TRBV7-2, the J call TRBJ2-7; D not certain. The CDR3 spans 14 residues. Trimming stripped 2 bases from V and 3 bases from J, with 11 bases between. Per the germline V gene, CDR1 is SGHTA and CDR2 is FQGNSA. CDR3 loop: CASSLSNQLYEQYF. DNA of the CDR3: TGTGCCAGCAGCTTATCGAATCAACTCTACGAGCAGTACTTC.

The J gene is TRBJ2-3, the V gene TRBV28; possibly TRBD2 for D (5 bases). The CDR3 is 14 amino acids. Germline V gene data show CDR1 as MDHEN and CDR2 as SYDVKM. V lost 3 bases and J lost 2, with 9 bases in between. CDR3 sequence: CASSFGSLTDTQYF. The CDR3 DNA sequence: TGTGCCAGCAGTTTTGGGAGCCTCACAGATACGCAGTATTTT.

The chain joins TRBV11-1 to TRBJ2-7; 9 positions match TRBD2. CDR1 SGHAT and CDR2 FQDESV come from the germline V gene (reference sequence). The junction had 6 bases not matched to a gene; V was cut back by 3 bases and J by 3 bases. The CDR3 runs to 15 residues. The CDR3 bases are TGTGCCAGCAGCTTGAGAACTAGCGGGTACTACGAGCAGTACTTC. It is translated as CASSLRTSGYYEQYF.

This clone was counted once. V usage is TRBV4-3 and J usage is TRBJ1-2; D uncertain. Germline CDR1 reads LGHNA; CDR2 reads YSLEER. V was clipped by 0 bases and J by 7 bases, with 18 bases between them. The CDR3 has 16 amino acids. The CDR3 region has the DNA TGCGCCAGCAGCCAAGAAGGAAGGAGCCTTTTTACTGGCTACACCTTC. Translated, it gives CASSQEGRSLFTGYTF.

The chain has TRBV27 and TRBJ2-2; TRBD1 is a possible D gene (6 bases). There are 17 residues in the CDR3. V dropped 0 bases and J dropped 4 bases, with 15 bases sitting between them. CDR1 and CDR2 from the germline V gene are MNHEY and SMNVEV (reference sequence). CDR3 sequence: CASSLSVRGHITGELFF. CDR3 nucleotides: TGTGCCAGCAGTTTATCGGTTAGGGGACACATCACCGGGGAGCTGTTTTTT.

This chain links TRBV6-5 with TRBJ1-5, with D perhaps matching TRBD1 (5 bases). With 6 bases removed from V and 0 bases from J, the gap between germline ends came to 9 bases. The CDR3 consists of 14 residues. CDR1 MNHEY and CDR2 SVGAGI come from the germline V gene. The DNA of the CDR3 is TGTGCCAGCAGGGGCACAGGTAGCAATCAGCCCCAGCATTTT. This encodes CASRGTGSNQPQHF.

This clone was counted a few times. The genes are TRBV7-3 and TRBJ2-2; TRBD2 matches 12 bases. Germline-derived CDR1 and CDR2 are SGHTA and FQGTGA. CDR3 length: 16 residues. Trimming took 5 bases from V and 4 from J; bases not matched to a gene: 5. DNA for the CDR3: TGTGCCAGCAGCCTCGGACTAGCGGGGAGCACCGGGGAGCTGTTTTTT. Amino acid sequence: CASSLGLAGSTGELFF.

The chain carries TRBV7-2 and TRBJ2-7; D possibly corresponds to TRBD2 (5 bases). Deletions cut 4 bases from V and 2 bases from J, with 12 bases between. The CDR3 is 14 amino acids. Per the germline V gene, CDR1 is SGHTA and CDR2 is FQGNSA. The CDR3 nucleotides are TGTGCCAGCAGCTCCGGGGTCCTTCCCTACGAGCAGTACTTC. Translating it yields CASSSGVLPYEQYF.

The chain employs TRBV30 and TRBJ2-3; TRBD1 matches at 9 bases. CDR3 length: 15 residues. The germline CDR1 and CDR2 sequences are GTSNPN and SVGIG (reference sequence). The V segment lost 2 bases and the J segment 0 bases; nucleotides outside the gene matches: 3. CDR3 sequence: CAWSRTGASTDTQYF. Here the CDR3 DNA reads TGTGCCTGGAGTCGGACAGGGGCGAGCACAGATACGCAGTATTTT.

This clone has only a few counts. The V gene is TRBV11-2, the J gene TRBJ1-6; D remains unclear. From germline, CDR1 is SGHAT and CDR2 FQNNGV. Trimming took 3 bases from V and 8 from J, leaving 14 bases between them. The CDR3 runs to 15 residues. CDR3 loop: CASSFRTGSDSPLHF. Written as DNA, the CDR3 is TGTGCCAGCAGCTTTCGTACGGGGTCGGATTCACCCCTCCACTTT.

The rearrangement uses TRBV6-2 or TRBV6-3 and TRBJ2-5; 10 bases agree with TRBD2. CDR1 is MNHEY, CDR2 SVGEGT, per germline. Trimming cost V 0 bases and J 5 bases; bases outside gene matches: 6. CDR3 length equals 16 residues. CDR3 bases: TGTGCCAGCAGTTACTCACCCAGCGGGAGGGGTGAGACCCAGTACTTC. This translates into CASSYSPSGRGETQYF.

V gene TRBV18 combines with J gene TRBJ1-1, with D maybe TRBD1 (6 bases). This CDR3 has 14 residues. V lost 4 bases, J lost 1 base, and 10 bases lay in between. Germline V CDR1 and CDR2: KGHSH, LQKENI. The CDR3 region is CASSRDNSNTEAFF. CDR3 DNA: TGTGCCAGCTCACGGGACAACTCGAACACTGAAGCTTTCTTT.

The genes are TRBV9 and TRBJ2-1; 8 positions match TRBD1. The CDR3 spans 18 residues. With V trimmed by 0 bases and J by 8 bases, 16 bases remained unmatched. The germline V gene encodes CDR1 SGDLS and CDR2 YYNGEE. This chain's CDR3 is CASSVGVTDRGGGDEQFF. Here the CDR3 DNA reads TGTGCCAGCAGCGTAGGGGTAACTGACAGGGGCGGTGGCGATGAGCAGTTCTTC.

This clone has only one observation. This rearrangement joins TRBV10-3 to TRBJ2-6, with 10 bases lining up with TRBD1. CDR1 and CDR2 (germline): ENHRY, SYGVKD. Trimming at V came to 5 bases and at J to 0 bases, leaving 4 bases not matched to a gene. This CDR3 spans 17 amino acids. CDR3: CAISKGQGYSGANVLTF. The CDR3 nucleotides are TGTGCCATCAGTAAGGGACAGGGGTACTCTGGGGCCAACGTCCTGACTTTC.